This TCR beta chain derives from a study of blood T cells in healthy people across ages (dated by TCRdb to between 2015 and 2016). Context from the whole study: In model experiments, template switching captured roughly one uniquely barcoded TCR beta cDNA molecule for every two T cells. Age-related changes in TCR beta repertoire diversity were measured in the study by deep sequencing normalized with unique cDNA molecular identifiers. Four age groups were formed from the donors: young (average 16 years), middle-aged (around 40), aged (around 62) and long-lived (less than 85). Donors of different ages were randomly distributed across sequencing lanes to avoid experimental bias. The study analyzed two additional independent replicas of 1 million unique cDNA reads from the same blood draw for two donors, one aged 18 to 29 and one aged 80 or older. Points the paper makes about the study in general: Estimates of total diversity from one million sequenced T cells were regarded as lower bounds and underestimates. Because profiling used bulk unsorted PBMCs, naive and antigen-experienced compartments could not be compared conclusively. Because the CMV infection status of the donors was unknown, age-related changes in expanded clonotypes may potentially have been confounded. There was a strong correlation between observed TCR beta diversity and the percentage of naive T cells measured by flow cytometry. Observed TCR beta diversity per million T cells fell roughly linearly with age, and a significant reduction was already apparent by age roughly 40. Compared with the aged group, the long-lived group had more naive CD4+ T cells, fewer expanded clones and increased TCR diversity, suggesting age selection.

Systemically healthy Caucasian individuals from Russia, 39 in total and aged about 6 to 100 years, were included as donors. Roughly 10 milliliters of peripheral blood were collected from each donor into EDTA-treated Vacutainer tubes. PBMCs were isolated by Ficoll-Paque density-gradient centrifugation, with at least 6.5 million obtained per sample. Trizol reagent was used to extract total RNA from PBMCs, with at least 6 micrograms per sample. Naive CD45RAhigh/CD27high T cell percentages were measured by flow cytometry on a PBMC aliquot from every donor. Libraries were made using 5' RACE. The listed sequencing device is Illumina HiSeq 2500. The second PCR ran for roughly 7 to 12 cycles and used a J-beta primer mix along with a sample-barcoded 5' primer. Each TCR beta cDNA molecule received a unique molecular identifier from a template-switch 5' adaptor carrying 12 random nucleotides. Each sample yielded at least 3 million CDR3-containing paired-end reads. First-strand cDNA was synthesized from all RNA with the Mint cDNA synthesis kit, primed by a TRBC-specific oligonucleotide. Following uracil-DNA glycosylase treatment, all cDNA underwent a first 18-cycle PCR with the universal primers M1SS and BC2_uni_R. Concerning the study's data processing: Each sample was normalized by randomly selecting 1 million high-quality reads, each carrying a distinct molecular identifier. Reads with shared molecular identifiers were discarded instead of being binned into consensus sequences. MiTCR, set to a Q25 quality threshold and the strictest error-elimination algorithm, was used for CDR3 identification, clonotype clustering and error correction. Lower-bound total TCR beta diversity was estimated with a nonparametric unseen species model using Euler transformation. TCRdb reprocessing: public reads trimmed at Q25 with fastp, clones called with MiXCR, in-frame beta chains kept. Duplicate CDR3 protein sequences are folded into a single record with the most common DNA and genes. Here the V and J calls rest on TCRdb's processing, not on the authors' analysis. The sample table records 1.5 million to 2 million distinct CDR3 sequences; under 30% of these occur just once. Roughly 8% of the sample comes from the top ten.

This clonotype was seen ten or more times. Its antigen is still unknown. One end of the junction does not line up with germline, which may come from a read error. The germline V gene provides CDR1 SGHRS and CDR2 YFSETQ. The CDR3 spans 14 residues, from the cysteine through the phenylalanine. The only DNA kept is the CDR3, 42 bases in frame from the first base. Sequencing input: blood. The TCR comes from a woman in her 30s in good health. The chain is made from TRBV5-1 and TRBJ2-3; the D match is possibly TRBD1 or TRBD2, with 5 bases aligned in each. The sequence in DNA is TGTGCCAGCAGCCCCCGGGACAGCACAGATACGCAGTATTTT. This encodes CASSPRDSTDTQYF.